This is a list of T cell receptor beta chains from one sample in a study of cytomegalovirus exposure and HLA in healthy donors. The protocol was immunoSEQ multiplex PCR, while the TCRdb copy is restricted to in-frame clones and leaves out a portion. The data contain about 200,000 clones, approximately 78% of them singletons. The sample comprised PBMCs. These receptor sequences come from a woman aged 45-65 years in good health and CMV-seropositive. CDR3s include the opening cysteine and the closing phenylalanine or tryptophan. D genes are given only for firm matches. Clone size is given for some rows only: seen once, a few or many times, or a class if the clone is expanded.

cdr3_length	d_call	clone_size	v_call	j_call	cdr3_aa	cdr3_nt
12	-	-	TRBV2	TRBJ1-1	CASREQNTEAFF	TGTGCCAGCAGGGAACAGAACACTGAAGCTTTCTTT
13	-	-	TRBV5-4	TRBJ2-2	CASSLGGRGELFF	TGTGCCAGCAGCTTGGGCGGCCGGGGGGAGCTGTTTTTT
17	TRBD2	-	TRBV15	TRBJ2-1	CATSRDRGAGGYNEQFF	TGTGCCACCAGCAGGGACCGTGGGGCGGGGGGCTACAATGAGCAGTTCTTC
16	TRBD2	-	TRBV7-8	TRBJ2-2	CASSLPSSGMTGELFF	TGTGCCAGCAGCTTACCCTCTAGCGGGATGACCGGGGAGCTGTTTTTT
16	-	-	TRBV9	TRBJ2-2	CASSLKGDANTGELFF	TGTGCCAGCAGCCTCAAGGGGGACGCGAACACCGGGGAGCTGTTTTTT
15	-	few	TRBV27	TRBJ2-1	CASSPPDQRKSDQFF	TGTGCCAGCAGCCCTCCCGACCAGCGGAAAAGCGATCAGTTCTTC
13	TRBD1	-	TRBV2	TRBJ2-7	CASGTVASYEQYF	TGTGCCAGCGGGACAGTCGCATCCTACGAGCAGTACTTC
17	-	-	TRBV28	TRBJ2-3	CASSPSAGKWGTDTQYF	TGTGCCAGCAGTCCCTCGGCAGGGAAGTGGGGCACAGATACGCAGTATTTT
13	TRBD2	-	TRBV28	TRBJ2-7	CASIHGGGYEQYF	TGTGCCAGCATCCATGGGGGGGGGTACGAGCAGTACTTC
15	TRBD2	-	TRBV29-1	TRBJ2-5	CSVVLAGGPGETQYF	TGCAGCGTTGTGCTAGCGGGGGGGCCTGGAGAGACCCAGTACTTC
13	-	-	TRBV19	TRBJ1-4	CASSTVSNEKLFF	TGTGCCAGTAGCACGGTCTCTAATGAAAAACTGTTTTTT